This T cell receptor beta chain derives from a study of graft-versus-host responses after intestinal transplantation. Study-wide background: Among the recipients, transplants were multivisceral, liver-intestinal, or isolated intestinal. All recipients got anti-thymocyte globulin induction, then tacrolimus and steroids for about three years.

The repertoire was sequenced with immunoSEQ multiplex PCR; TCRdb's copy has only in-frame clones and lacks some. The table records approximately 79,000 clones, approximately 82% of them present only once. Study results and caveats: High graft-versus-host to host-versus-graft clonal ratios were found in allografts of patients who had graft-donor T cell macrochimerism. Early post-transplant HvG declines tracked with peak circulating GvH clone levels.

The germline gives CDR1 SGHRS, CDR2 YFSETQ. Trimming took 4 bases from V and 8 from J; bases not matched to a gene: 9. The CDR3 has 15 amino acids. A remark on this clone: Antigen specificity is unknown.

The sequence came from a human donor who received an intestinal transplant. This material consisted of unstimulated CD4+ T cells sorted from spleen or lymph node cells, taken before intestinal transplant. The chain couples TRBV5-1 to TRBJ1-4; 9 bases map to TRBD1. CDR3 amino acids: CASSAPGQGGEKLFF. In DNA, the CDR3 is TGCGCCAGCAGCGCCCCGGGACAGGGTGGCGAAAAACTGTTTTTT.